These T cell receptor beta chains were read from a single sample in a study of cytomegalovirus exposure and HLA in healthy donors. Here immunoSEQ multiplex PCR was the method, and the copy in TCRdb shows in-frame clones only, minus some. This table holds about 150,000 clones, over 75% found once. The sample consisted of PBMCs. These receptors were taken from a man in his thirties or forties in good health and CMV-seropositive. CDR3s include the opening cysteine and the closing phenylalanine or tryptophan. Fields, in order: CDR3 protein, CDR3 DNA, D gene, J gene, clone size, V gene. A D gene is named only where the DNA matches it firmly. A row's size may be missing; if present it is once, few, many or a size class.

cdr3_aa: CASCSSAVGGKQYF; cdr3_nt: TGTGCCAGCTGTTCGTCCGCCGTAGGAGGGAAGCAGTACTTC; d_call: NA; j_call: TRBJ2-7; clone_size: few; v_call: TRBV6-5
cdr3_aa: CASILGGRGGETQYF; cdr3_nt: TGTGCCAGCATTCTGGGCGGGAGGGGAGGGGAGACCCAGTACTTC; d_call: TRBD2; j_call: TRBJ2-5; clone_size: NA; v_call: TRBV2
cdr3_aa: CASSLARGAPPTYEQYF; cdr3_nt: TGCGCCAGCAGCTTGGCCAGGGGGGCGCCCCCTACCTACGAGCAGTACTTC; d_call: NA; j_call: TRBJ2-7; clone_size: NA; v_call: TRBV5-1
cdr3_aa: CASSYSSLPGELFF; cdr3_nt: TGTGCCAGCAGTTACTCGAGCTTACCCGGGGAGCTGTTTTTT; d_call: NA; j_call: TRBJ2-2; clone_size: NA; v_call: TRBV6-6
cdr3_aa: CASSRLGTGDLGGNTIYF; cdr3_nt: TGTGCCAGCAGCCGACTCGGCACAGGGGATCTCGGTGGAAACACCATATATTTT; d_call: TRBD1; j_call: TRBJ1-3; clone_size: NA; v_call: TRBV7-9
cdr3_aa: CASSFGAGTGGLADYEQYF; cdr3_nt: TGTGCCAGCAGCTTTGGAGCGGGGACCGGGGGACTAGCGGACTACGAGCAGTACTTC; d_call: TRBD2; j_call: TRBJ2-7; clone_size: NA; v_call: TRBV28
cdr3_aa: CASSRPSSGTDTDTQYF; cdr3_nt: TGTGCCAGCAGCCGACCTAGTAGCGGGACAGACACAGATACGCAGTATTTT; d_call: NA; j_call: TRBJ2-3; clone_size: NA; v_call: TRBV11-2
cdr3_aa: CASSSHDRNEQYF; cdr3_nt: TGTGCCAGCAGCTCCCATGACAGGAACGAGCAGTACTTC; d_call: NA; j_call: TRBJ2-7; clone_size: NA; v_call: TRBV6-6
cdr3_aa: CASSLDVSSGANGLTF; cdr3_nt: TGCGCCAGCAGCTTGGACGTGAGCTCTGGGGCCAACGGCCTGACTTTC; d_call: NA; j_call: TRBJ2-6; clone_size: NA; v_call: TRBV5-1
cdr3_aa: CASSISGQGNEQFF; cdr3_nt: TGTGCCAGTAGTATCTCAGGACAGGGGAATGAGCAGTTCTTC; d_call: TRBD1; j_call: TRBJ2-1; clone_size: NA; v_call: TRBV19
cdr3_aa: CASSLASGANNEQFF; cdr3_nt: TGCGCCAGCAGCTTGGCCAGCGGGGCCAACAATGAGCAGTTCTTC; d_call: TRBD2; j_call: TRBJ2-1; clone_size: NA; v_call: TRBV5-1
cdr3_aa: CASSPLMGREQYF; cdr3_nt: TGTGCCAGCAGTCCGCTTATGGGGCGCGAGCAGTACTTC; d_call: NA; j_call: TRBJ2-7; clone_size: NA; v_call: TRBV28
cdr3_aa: CASSGSGTGAYEQYF; cdr3_nt: TGCGCCAGCAGCGGATCCGGGACAGGGGCCTACGAGCAGTACTTC; d_call: TRBD1; j_call: TRBJ2-7; clone_size: NA; v_call: TRBV4-1
cdr3_aa: CASSGQGSDNEQFF; cdr3_nt: TGTGCCAGCTCAGGACAGGGTAGCGACAATGAGCAGTTCTTC; d_call: TRBD1; j_call: TRBJ2-1; clone_size: NA; v_call: TRBV18
cdr3_aa: CASSLAVSSYNEQFF; cdr3_nt: TGTGCCAGCAGCCTAGCGGTAAGCTCCTACAATGAGCAGTTCTTC; d_call: TRBD2; j_call: TRBJ2-1; clone_size: NA; v_call: TRBV6-6
cdr3_aa: CASSYPTGGDGETQYF; cdr3_nt: TGTGCCAGCAGCTACCCGACAGGGGGCGATGGGGAGACCCAGTACTTC; d_call: TRBD1; j_call: TRBJ2-5; clone_size: NA; v_call: TRBV13
cdr3_aa: CASSTGSFGGTRPQHF; cdr3_nt: TGTGCCAGTAGTACCGGATCCTTCGGGGGAACCAGGCCCCAGCATTTT; d_call: NA; j_call: TRBJ1-5; clone_size: NA; v_call: TRBV19
cdr3_aa: CASSLMSENTEAFF; cdr3_nt: TGCGCCAGCAGCTTGATGTCAGAGAACACTGAAGCTTTCTTT; d_call: NA; j_call: TRBJ1-1; clone_size: NA; v_call: TRBV5-1
cdr3_aa: CASSVMGASTEAFF; cdr3_nt: TGTGCCAGCAGTGTTATGGGGGCAAGCACTGAAGCTTTCTTT; d_call: NA; j_call: TRBJ1-1; clone_size: few; v_call: TRBV2
cdr3_aa: CASGRGGNQPQHF; cdr3_nt: TGTGCTAGTGGCCGCGGGGGCAATCAGCCCCAGCATTTT; d_call: NA; j_call: TRBJ1-5; clone_size: once; v_call: TRBV12-5
cdr3_aa: CASSTQREGNGELFF; cdr3_nt: TGTGCCAGCAGTACCCAGCGGGAGGGAAACGGGGAGCTGTTTTTT; d_call: TRBD2; j_call: TRBJ2-2; clone_size: NA; v_call: TRBV28
cdr3_aa: CASSKGGSAISGNTIYF; cdr3_nt: TGTGCCAGCAGCAAAGGGGGTAGCGCGATCTCTGGAAACACCATATATTTT; d_call: NA; j_call: TRBJ1-3; clone_size: NA; v_call: TRBV2
cdr3_aa: CATLAGGAYNEQFF; cdr3_nt: TGTGCCACCCTCGCGGGCGGGGCATACAATGAGCAGTTCTTC; d_call: NA; j_call: TRBJ2-1; clone_size: NA; v_call: TRBV2
cdr3_aa: CASSILILAGGPGEQFF; cdr3_nt: TGTGCCAGTAGTATCTTGATTCTAGCGGGAGGGCCAGGTGAGCAGTTCTTC; d_call: TRBD2; j_call: TRBJ2-1; clone_size: NA; v_call: TRBV19